One sample yielded the 30 T cell receptor beta chains listed below, sequenced in a study of a mutant IDH1 vaccine in newly diagnosed glioma. Time point: week 35, safety follow-up. It was 300 ug of mutant IDH1 20-mer peptide that made up each vaccine dose, given with topical imiquimod. Generated by immunoSEQ multiplex PCR, the TCRdb table keeps only in-frame clones and is missing some. The table records tens of thousands of clones, roughly 86% of them present only once. These receptors are not linked to any known antigen. The sample here was PBMCs, taken from a glioma patient whose treatment included an IDH1 peptide vaccine. The receptors were sampled from a man aged 30 to 45 with glioma.

J is TRBJ2-7 and V is TRBV28, with 12 nucleotides matching TRBD2. Unmatched junction bases numbered 13, after V lost 4 bases and J lost 6 bases. The germline gives CDR1 MDHEN, CDR2 SYDVKM. This CDR3 spans 17 amino acids. CDR3 region: CASSSLRTSGINGEQYF. CDR3 nucleotides: TGTGCCAGCAGTTCGCTTCGGACTAGCGGGATTAATGGCGAGCAGTACTTC.

This sequence joins TRBV23-1 and TRBJ1-3; D unresolved. TRBV23-1 belongs to the ORF category, with a function that is uncertain. This CDR3 has 18 amino acids. The V end lost 1 base, the J end lost 0 bases, and 16 bases lay between the germline ends. The CDR3 reads CASSQLGGRRISGNTIYF. For the CDR3, the DNA is TGCGCCAGCAGTCAATTGGGAGGACGGAGAATCTCTGGAAACACCATATATTTT.

This clone has just one count. The chain couples TRBV5-1 to TRBJ2-5; D unresolved. V was shortened by 2 bases and J by 4 bases, with 15 bases between the two germline ends. From germline, CDR1 is SGHRS and CDR2 YFSETQ. The CDR3 totals 15 residues. CDR3 loop: CASSFGVSGRETQYF. In nucleotides, the CDR3 is TGCGCCAGCAGCTTTGGCGTTTCGGGTAGAGAGACCCAGTACTTC.

The chain carries TRBV7-3 and TRBJ2-1; tentatively, D is TRBD1 or TRBD2 (5 bases each). Germline V lookup: CDR1 SGHTA, CDR2 FQGTGA. The V end lost 5 bases, the J end lost 3 bases, and 14 bases lay between the germline ends. This CDR3 contains 15 residues. The CDR3 coding sequence is TGTGCCAGCAGCGAGGGGTCGGTGGACTACAATGAGCAGTTCTTC. It translates to CASSEGSVDYNEQFF.

The chain links TRBV5-5 to TRBJ1-3; D unclear. V was trimmed by 4 bases and J by 2 bases, leaving 19 bases between them. CDR1 and CDR2 from the germline V gene are SGHKS and YYEKEE (reference sequence). The CDR3 covers 17 residues. CDR3 bases: TGTGCCAGCAGCCTATTACCTAGTAGGGTTACTGGAAACACCATATATTTT. Its translation is CASSLLPSRVTGNTIYF.

This sequence joins TRBV7-8 and TRBJ1-4; TRBD1 agrees at 8 bases. Germline CDR1 is SGHVS and CDR2 is FQNEAQ. J lost 4 bases, V lost 4 bases, and 5 bases had no gene match. This CDR3 has 15 residues. CDR3 sequence (DNA): TGTGCCAGCAGCTCCAGGGGGCTGAGTAATGAAAAACTGTTTTTT. This gives the protein CASSSRGLSNEKLFF.

The V gene is TRBV6-1, the J gene TRBJ2-5, with D possibly matching TRBD1 (5 bases). CDR3 length: 14 residues. V was pared by 4 bases and J by 5 bases, with 14 bases between. Germline CDR1 is MNHNS and CDR2 is SASEGT. In DNA form, the CDR3 reads TGTGCCAGCAGTGTTAGGGGTACGGAGGAGACCCAGTACTTC. Its protein product is CASSVRGTEETQYF.

The rearrangement joins TRBV6-5 to TRBJ2-6; no definite D call. The germline V gene encodes CDR1 MNHEY and CDR2 SVGAGI. CDR3 size: 15 residues. V lost 5 bases and J lost 0, with 8 bases in between. As DNA, the CDR3 is TGTGCCAGCAGTCCCCTACTCTCTGGGGCCAACGTCCTGACTTTC. Translating gives CASSPLLSGANVLTF.

This chain's CDR3 is CASSDAGSTNEQYF. In DNA form, the CDR3 reads TGCGCCAGCAGTGACGCCGGGTCCACTAATGAGCAGTACTTC. The rearrangement joins TRBV10-1 to TRBJ2-5; D gene unclear. Trimming stripped 3 bases from V and 11 bases from J, with 19 bases between. This CDR3 has 14 residues. Germline-derived CDR1 and CDR2 are WNHNN and SYGVQD (reference sequence).

The gene calls are TRBV7-6 and TRBJ1-5; D is ambiguous. This CDR3 has 13 residues. V shed 4 bases and J shed 7 bases, with 11 bases lying between them. CDR1 is SGHVS, CDR2 FNYEAQ, per germline. In DNA, the CDR3 is TGTGCCAGCAGCTCACTCCCCGGGCAGCCCCAGCATTTT. Translating it yields CASSSLPGQPQHF.

The chain uses TRBV7-2 and TRBJ1-5; the match to TRBD1 covers 12 bases. The CDR3 has 14 residues. The germline V gene encodes CDR1 SGHTA and CDR2 FQGNSA. Losses at the gene ends were 5 bases for V and 7 bases for J; bases not matched to a gene: 3. The chain's CDR3 is CASSAGQGAQPQHF. DNA of the CDR3: TGTGCCAGCAGCGCGGGACAGGGGGCCCAGCCCCAGCATTTT. The full variable domain, with the rest looked up from reference TRBV7-2 and TRBJ1-5, is GAGVSQSPSNKVTEKGKDVELRCDPISGHTALYWYRQSLGQGLEFLIYFQGNSAPDKSGLPSDRFSAERTGGSVSTLTIQRTQQEDSAVYLCASSAGQGAQPQHFGDGTRLSIL.

The V and J genes are TRBV27 and TRBJ1-4, with D possibly TRBD1 on 5 matching bases. V lost 1 base, J lost 4 bases, and 10 bases lay in between. The germline V gene has CDR1 MNHEY and CDR2 SMNVEV (reference sequence). This CDR3 spans 15 amino acids. CDR3 sequence (DNA): TGTGCCAGCAGTTTATTAGGCCAGGGTAATGAAAAACTGTTTTTT. Translated, it gives CASSLLGQGNEKLFF.

This clone was recorded a few times. The CDR3 DNA reads TGTGCCAGCAGTATGGCCGAGTTAGCTTTCTTT. This encodes CASSMAELAFF. The rearrangement uses TRBV2 and TRBJ1-1; D call uncertain. Germline V gene data show CDR1 as SNHLY and CDR2 as FYNNEI. Deletions cut 5 bases from V and 10 bases from J, with 11 bases between. CDR3 size: 11 residues.

A note on this clone: A read error may account for a junction end that differs from germline. This chain links TRBV6-5 with TRBJ2-7, with D possibly being TRBD1 (7 bases). The V gene's germline CDR1 is MNHEY and CDR2 SVGAGI. This CDR3 spans 13 amino acids. CDR3 region: CASSYWTGGERNF. The CDR3 nucleotides are TGTGCCAGCAGTTACTGGACAGGAGGGGAGAGGAACTTC.

The CDR3 here is CASKGTGDSGNTIYF. CDR3 sequence (DNA): TGTGCCAGCAAAGGGACAGGGGACTCTGGAAACACCATATATTTT. The rearrangement links TRBV6-1 to TRBJ1-3; 10 nucleotides agree with TRBD1. Germline assignment: CDR1 MNHNS and CDR2 SASEGT. The CDR3 is made up of 15 amino acids. Losses at the gene ends were 7 bases for V and 0 bases for J; bases not matched to a gene: 3.

Comment on this clone: The conserved final phenylalanine or tryptophan is absent from the CDR3, which likely points to a read error. The DNA is left out, because the CDR3 cannot be placed on it with certainty; the CDR3 is given as TCRdb lists it. V usage is TRBV29-1 and J usage is TRBJ1-1. The CDR3 has 9 residues if both end residues are counted. Germline loops: CDR1 SQVTM, CDR2 ANQGSEA. CDR3 sequence reads: CSVDAWGVL.

The CDR3 DNA reads TGTGCCAGCCACACATCCACGAACCAAGAGACCCAGTACTTC. It encodes CASHTSTNQETQYF. This chain joins TRBV2 and TRBJ2-5; unclear D gene. This CDR3 has 14 residues. Trimming removed 8 bases from V and 0 bases from J, with 13 bases in between. Germline CDR1 and CDR2: SNHLY and FYNNEI.

V and J are TRBV9 and TRBJ1-2; possibly TRBD1 for D (5 bases). The germline V gene encodes CDR1 SGDLS and CDR2 YYNGEE. The CDR3 is made up of 11 amino acids. Trimming cost V 0 bases and J 14 bases, with 11 bases left between them. The DNA for the CDR3 is TGTGCCAGCAGCGTAGAAGGGGTGGTAACCTTC. Its protein product is CASSVEGVVTF.

This clone has a single count. The chain has TRBV29-1 and TRBJ2-7; 9 nucleotides agree with TRBD1. This CDR3 region has 13 residues. CDR1 SQVTM and CDR2 ANQGSEA come from the germline V gene. The J segment lost 7 bases and the V segment lost 6 bases, leaving 10 bases of the junction unmatched. The CDR3 loop is CSVSRDRETEQYF. CDR3 in DNA: TGCAGCGTCTCCCGGGACAGGGAGACGGAGCAGTACTTC.

The rearrangement uses TRBV6-6 and TRBJ2-3; 8 bases align to TRBD2. Germline V gives CDR1 MNHNY, CDR2 SVGAGI (reference sequence). The ends lost 0 bases at V and 9 bases at J; junction bases unmatched: 5. The CDR3 length is 14 residues. As DNA, the CDR3 is TGTGCCAGCAGTTACTCGGACCAGCGGGGGACGCAGTATTTT. Amino acid sequence: CASSYSDQRGTQYF.

The rearrangement links TRBV30 to TRBJ1-2, with D uncertain. The CDR3 consists of 14 residues. V shed 6 bases and J shed 0 bases, with 14 bases lying between them. Looked up from germline, CDR1 is GTSNPN and CDR2 is SVGIG (reference sequence). The CDR3 spells CACRRSLTNYGYTF. The CDR3 nucleotides are TGTGCCTGCCGGCGGTCACTCACTAACTATGGCTACACCTTC.

V and J are TRBV28 and TRBJ1-2; D not certain. The CDR3 has 14 amino acids. V lost 6 bases to trimming and J lost 6 bases, with 17 bases between them. Germline-derived CDR1 and CDR2 are MDHEN and SYDVKM. CDR3 in DNA: TGTGCCAGCAGGCCGGAAAGGTCCCCCCATGGCTACACCTTC. As protein: CASRPERSPHGYTF.

This clone was seen a handful of times. V gene TRBV28 combines with J gene TRBJ1-1; 8 positions match TRBD1. This CDR3 contains 19 residues. After removal of 5 bases from V and 0 bases from J, the junction contained 17 bases not matched to a gene. Per germline, CDR1 MDHEN and CDR2 SYDVKM. CDR3 protein: CASSGWVGVQGALNTEAFF. In DNA, the CDR3 is TGTGCCAGCAGTGGCTGGGTTGGTGTGCAGGGGGCGCTGAACACTGAAGCTTTCTTT.

This chain links TRBV2 with TRBJ1-1; D not resolved. CDR3 length equals 14 residues. Germline loops: CDR1 SNHLY, CDR2 FYNNEI. V lost 6 bases, J lost 5 bases, and 16 bases lay in between. The CDR3 DNA is TGTGCCAGCAGGACTTCCCTGGGAGGGACTGAAGCTTTCTTT. Its translation is CASRTSLGGTEAFF. The variable domain in full, completed from reference TRBV2 and TRBJ1-1, reads EPEVTQTPSHQVTQMGQEVILRCVPISNHLYFYWYRQILGQKVEFLVSFYNNEISEKSEIFDDQFSVERPDGSNFTLKIRSTKLEDSAMYFCASRTSLGGTEAFFGQGTRLTVV.

The genes are TRBV19 and TRBJ2-5, with 10 bases lining up with TRBD2. Near its end, the DNA agrees better with TRBJ2-7, so the J call may be wrong. Germline CDR1 is LNHDA and CDR2 is SQIVND (reference sequence). This CDR3 spans 17 amino acids. The CDR3 coding sequence is TGTGCCAGTAGTCCTTCGTCGGCTAGCGGGAGTACCTACGAGCAGTACTTC. Translating it yields CASSPSSASGSTYEQYF.

The chain joins TRBV7-9 to TRBJ2-5; 13 bases line up with TRBD2. CDR1 and CDR2 (germline): SEHNR, FQNEAQ (reference sequence). Unmatched junction bases numbered 1, after V lost 1 base and J lost 5 bases. The CDR3 loop spans 15 amino acids. The CDR3 sequence: CASSLGTSGGETQYF. In DNA, the CDR3 is TGTGCCAGCAGCTTAGGGACTAGCGGGGGTGAGACCCAGTACTTC.

The CDR3 spells CASISSGNTIYF. The CDR3, as DNA: TGTGCCAGCATCTCCTCTGGAAACACCATATATTTT. The J gene is TRBJ1-3, the V gene TRBV27; D unclear. The CDR3 runs to 12 residues. The V end lost 7 bases, the J end lost 0 bases, and 4 bases lay between the germline ends. Germline CDR1 is MNHEY and CDR2 is SMNVEV (reference sequence).

The rearrangement uses TRBV7-2 and TRBJ2-5, with D maybe TRBD1 (6 bases). The V and J ends lost 5 bases and 4 bases respectively, with 14 bases between them. Germline values: CDR1 SGHTA, CDR2 FQGNSA. The CDR3 spans 14 residues. The CDR3 DNA is TGTGCCAGCAGCCCCCAGACAGGACCAGAGACCCAGTACTTC. Its protein is CASSPQTGPETQYF.

The chain combines TRBV10-3 with TRBJ2-2; the match to TRBD2 covers 7 bases. V lost 3 bases and J lost 4; bases outside the gene matches: 5. From germline, CDR1 is ENHRY and CDR2 SYGVKD. The CDR3 is 15 residues long. CDR3 amino acids: CAISEEAGSTGELFF. DNA for the CDR3: TGTGCCATCAGTGAAGAAGCGGGGAGCACCGGGGAGCTGTTTTTT.

The V and J genes are TRBV18 and TRBJ2-3; no firm D call. The CDR3 totals 16 residues. CDR1 KGHSH and CDR2 LQKENI come from the germline V gene. Trimming stripped 2 bases from V and 1 base from J, with 13 bases between. CDR3 sequence: CASSPSDLAGTDTQYF. The CDR3 DNA sequence: TGTGCCAGCTCACCATCAGATTTGGCGGGCACAGATACGCAGTATTTT.